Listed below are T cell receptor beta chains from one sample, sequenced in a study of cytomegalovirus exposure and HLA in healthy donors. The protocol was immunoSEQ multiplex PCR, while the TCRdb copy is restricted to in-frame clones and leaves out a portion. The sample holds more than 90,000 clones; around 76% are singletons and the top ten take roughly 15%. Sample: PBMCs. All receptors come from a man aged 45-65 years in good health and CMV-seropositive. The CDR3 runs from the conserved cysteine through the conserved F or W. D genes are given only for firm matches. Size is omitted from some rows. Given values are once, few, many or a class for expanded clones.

CDR3aa: CASSLSRNTIYF
CDR3nt: TGTGCCAGCAGCTTATCAAGAAACACCATATATTTT
v_gene: TRBV7-2
j_gene: TRBJ1-3
d_gene: -
abundance: -

CDR3aa: CASSEDRDSYNSPLHF
CDR3nt: TGTGCCAGCAGTGAAGACCGGGACAGCTATAATTCACCCCTCCACTTT
v_gene: TRBV6-1
j_gene: TRBJ1-6
d_gene: TRBD1
abundance: few

CDR3aa: CASQTGGESYEQYF
CDR3nt: TGTGCCAGCCAGACAGGGGGTGAGTCCTACGAGCAGTACTTC
v_gene: TRBV6-1
j_gene: TRBJ2-7
d_gene: TRBD1
abundance: -

CDR3aa: CASSEPGLAGGPSRQYF
CDR3nt: TGTGCCAGCAGTGAACCGGGACTAGCGGGAGGGCCAAGCCGGCAGTACTTC
v_gene: TRBV2
j_gene: TRBJ2-7
d_gene: TRBD2
abundance: -

CDR3aa: CASSEQLLGGSNQPQHF
CDR3nt: TGTGCCAGCAGTGAACAGCTTTTAGGCGGTAGCAATCAGCCCCAGCATTTT
v_gene: TRBV6-1
j_gene: TRBJ1-5
d_gene: -
abundance: -

CDR3aa: CASRGAAGGADYGYTF
CDR3nt: TGTGCCAGCAGGGGTGCTGCAGGGGGCGCGGACTATGGCTACACCTTC
v_gene: TRBV7-9
j_gene: TRBJ1-2
d_gene: TRBD1
abundance: few

CDR3aa: CATSRDQENQPQHF
CDR3nt: TGTGCCACCAGCAGAGATCAGGAAAATCAGCCCCAGCATTTT
v_gene: TRBV15
j_gene: TRBJ1-5
d_gene: -
abundance: -

CDR3aa: CASSESGLYNEQFF
CDR3nt: TGCGCCAGCAGTGAGTCGGGCCTTTACAATGAGCAGTTCTTC
v_gene: TRBV10-1
j_gene: TRBJ2-1
d_gene: -
abundance: -

CDR3aa: CASSPGRTPDTQYF
CDR3nt: TGTGCCAGCAGTCCAGGGCGGACCCCAGATACGCAGTATTTT
v_gene: TRBV7-2
j_gene: TRBJ2-3
d_gene: -
abundance: -

CDR3aa: CASSPIAGGLTDTQYF
CDR3nt: TGTGCCAGCAGCCCAATCGCAGGGGGCCTAACAGATACGCAGTATTTT
v_gene: TRBV5-6
j_gene: TRBJ2-3
d_gene: TRBD1
abundance: -

CDR3aa: CASIAGVGVFVQYF
CDR3nt: TGTGCCAGCATAGCGGGAGTGGGGGTGTTTGTGCAGTATTTT
v_gene: TRBV28
j_gene: TRBJ2-3
d_gene: TRBD2
abundance: -

CDR3aa: CASSLAGPNTGELFF
CDR3nt: TGTGCCAGCAGCTTAGCGGGACCGAACACCGGGGAGCTGTTTTTT
v_gene: TRBV27
j_gene: TRBJ2-2
d_gene: TRBD2
abundance: once

CDR3aa: CASSLPGMFATNEKLFF
CDR3nt: TGTGCCAGCAGCTTGCCAGGGATGTTTGCAACTAATGAAAAACTGTTTTTT
v_gene: TRBV5-5
j_gene: TRBJ1-4
d_gene: -
abundance: -

CDR3aa: CASARAHGVEEQYF
CDR3nt: TGTGCCAGTGCCCGGGCTCACGGGGTGGAGGAGCAGTACTTC
v_gene: TRBV6-6
j_gene: TRBJ2-7
d_gene: -
abundance: once

CDR3aa: CASSLLYSGYTF
CDR3nt: TGTGCCAGCAGCTTATTGTATAGCGGCTACACCTTC
v_gene: TRBV7-8
j_gene: TRBJ1-2
d_gene: -
abundance: few

CDR3aa: CATSKPRGEDTQYF
CDR3nt: TGTGCCACCAGCAAACCCCGGGGGGAAGATACGCAGTATTTT
v_gene: TRBV15
j_gene: TRBJ2-3
d_gene: TRBD2
abundance: few

CDR3aa: CASSLSSGTGYEKLFF
CDR3nt: TGTGCCAGCAGCTTGTCCTCCGGGACAGGGTATGAAAAACTGTTTTTT
v_gene: TRBV5-4
j_gene: TRBJ1-4
d_gene: TRBD1
abundance: -

CDR3aa: CASSLGRGGTGDTQYF
CDR3nt: TGTGCCAGCAGCTTAGGCCGGGGGGGGACGGGCGATACGCAGTATTTT
v_gene: TRBV11-2
j_gene: TRBJ2-3
d_gene: TRBD2
abundance: few

CDR3aa: CAGGVQVWGPDEQFF
CDR3nt: TGTGCCGGCGGAGTTCAGGTTTGGGGCCCCGATGAGCAGTTCTTC
v_gene: TRBV6-4
j_gene: TRBJ2-1
d_gene: -
abundance: -